The rows below give T cell receptor beta chains drawn from one sample of a study of blood T cell repertoires in COVID-19. Sequencing was performed with immunoSEQ multiplex PCR; in TCRdb, only in-frame clones are kept and a portion is missing. The data hold some 48,000 clones, with 90% to 95% observed a single time. The sequenced material came from peripheral blood. These TCRs come from a man between 60 and 70 years old with COVID-19, enrolled during active disease. Both conserved end residues are part of each CDR3. The D gene is left open where the match is weak. Size is stated for part of the rows, as once, few or many counts, or as a class when the clone is expanded.

TRBV18	18	TRBD1	.	TRBJ1-1	CASSVLAGTGERGTEAFF	TGTGCCAGCTCCGTCCTTGCCGGGACAGGGGAAAGGGGCACTGAAGCTTTCTTT
TRBV28	13	TRBD1	.	TRBJ1-5	CASRGQVDQPQHF	TGTGCCAGCAGGGGACAGGTCGATCAGCCCCAGCATTTT
TRBV19	15	.	.	TRBJ1-5	CASSIRGRANQPQHF	TGTGCCAGTAGTATTCGAGGCAGGGCCAATCAGCCCCAGCATTTT
TRBV6-4	13	.	.	TRBJ1-6	CASGRSGNSPLHF	TGTGCCAGCGGGAGATCGGGGAATTCACCCCTCCACTTT
TRBV28	14	.	once	TRBJ1-1	CASRLDRFGGEAFF	TGTGCCAGCAGACTCGACAGATTTGGTGGGGAAGCTTTCTTT
TRBV6-4	13	TRBD2	.	TRBJ2-1	CASSTGGDNEQFF	TGTGCCAGCAGTACGGGGGGGGACAATGAGCAGTTCTTC
TRBV4-1	17	.	.	TRBJ2-1	CASSQERGGGAVHEQFF	TGCGCCAGCAGCCAAGAAAGAGGGGGCGGGGCGGTCCATGAGCAGTTCTTC
TRBV7-2	13	TRBD1	.	TRBJ2-7	CASSPGTGYEQYF	TGTGCCAGCAGCCCCGGGACAGGCTACGAGCAGTACTTC
TRBV18	13	.	.	TRBJ1-4	CASSPFGEEKLFF	TGTGCCAGCTCACCTTTCGGGGAAGAAAAACTGTTTTTT
TRBV15	13	.	.	TRBJ1-1	CATSRGGDTEAFF	TGTGCCACCAGCAGAGGGGGCGACACTGAAGCTTTCTTT
TRBV18	17	.	.	TRBJ2-3	CASSPPREEGATDTQYF	TGTGCCAGCTCACCACCTAGGGAGGAGGGGGCGACAGATACGCAGTATTTT
TRBV3-1/TRBV3-2	14	.	.	TRBJ2-2	CASSRLGQAGELFF	TGTGCCAGCAGCCGGTTGGGGCAGGCCGGGGAGCTGTTTTTT
TRBV27	16	TRBD1	.	TRBJ2-7	CASSLIPTGDSYEQYF	TGTGCCAGCAGTTTAATTCCGACAGGGGACTCCTACGAGCAGTACTTC
TRBV6-6	17	.	.	TRBJ1-4	CASSLRWAGATNEKLFF	TGTGCCAGCAGTCTACGATGGGCGGGAGCAACTAATGAAAAACTGTTTTTT
TRBV5-4	14	.	.	TRBJ2-7	CASSPFGPHNEQYF	TGTGCCAGCAGCCCGTTTGGTCCCCACAACGAGCAGTACTTC
TRBV7-2	17	TRBD2	.	TRBJ2-5	CASSLGGWGGWLETQYF	TGTGCCAGCAGCTTAGGAGGTTGGGGGGGGTGGCTGGAGACCCAGTACTTC
TRBV7-8	16	TRBD2	.	TRBJ2-3	CASSWTSGSGTDTQYF	TGTGCCAGCAGCTGGACTAGCGGGAGTGGAACAGATACGCAGTATTTT
TRBV18	13	.	once	TRBJ2-1	CASSPSGGHEQFF	TGTGCCAGCTCACCCTCAGGGGGGCATGAGCAGTTCTTC
TRBV6-6	16	TRBD1	once	TRBJ1-6	CASSYSGDRGNSPLHF	TGTGCCAGCAGTTACTCCGGCGACAGGGGTAATTCACCCCTCCACTTT
TRBV28	13	TRBD1	once	TRBJ1-2	CASSSTGLYGYTF	TGTGCCAGCAGTTCGACAGGGCTGTATGGCTACACCTTC
TRBV5-1	15	.	.	TRBJ2-2	CASSFSGPNSGELFF	TGCGCCAGCAGCTTCAGCGGGCCAAACTCCGGGGAGCTGTTTTTT
TRBV30	14	.	.	TRBJ1-6	CAWSVDSDNSPLHF	TGTGCCTGGAGTGTAGACAGCGATAATTCACCCCTCCACTTT
TRBV11-2	14	TRBD1	once	TRBJ1-2	CASTVGGQVDGYTF	TGTGCCAGCACCGTGGGAGGACAGGTAGATGGCTACACCTTC
TRBV19	13	.	.	TRBJ2-7	CASSSTGSREQYF	TGTGCCAGTAGCTCGACAGGTTCTAGGGAGCAGTACTTC
TRBV19	15	.	.	TRBJ1-5	CASSIGPPGNKPQHF	TGTGCCAGTAGTATAGGCCCCCCAGGGAATAAGCCCCAGCATTTT
TRBV28	16	TRBD1	.	TRBJ1-5	CASSLAGGERNQPQHF	TGTGCCAGCAGTTTAGCAGGGGGCGAGAGGAATCAGCCCCAGCATTTT
TRBV7-2	15	.	.	TRBJ1-1	CASSFTKVRGTEAFF	TGTGCCAGCAGCTTCACAAAGGTCAGGGGTACTGAAGCTTTCTTT
TRBV7-9	11	.	.	TRBJ2-1	CASSLSNEQFF	TGTGCCAGCAGCTTATCAAATGAGCAGTTCTTC
TRBV30	14	.	.	TRBJ2-5	CAWSAGTGQETQYF	TGTGCCTGGAGTGCGGGAACGGGGCAAGAGACCCAGTACTTC
TRBV4-3	15	.	.	TRBJ1-2	CASSQLRETNYGYTF	TGCGCCAGCAGCCAATTGAGGGAGACTAACTATGGCTACACCTTC
TRBV11-2	14	.	.	TRBJ1-3	CASSLVSSGNTIYF	TGTGCCAGCAGCTTAGTCAGCTCTGGAAACACCATATATTTT
TRBV6-1	15	TRBD1	.	TRBJ2-7	CASSDPGGSSYEQYF	TGTGCCAGCAGTGACCCAGGGGGTAGCTCCTACGAGCAGTACTTC
TRBV11-2	16	.	.	TRBJ1-1	CASSLEFGRMNTEAFF	TGTGCCAGCAGCTTAGAGTTTGGGAGAATGAACACTGAAGCTTTCTTT
TRBV28	16	TRBD1	.	TRBJ1-1	CASRPSTGGANTEAFF	TGTGCCAGCAGGCCATCGACAGGGGGCGCGAACACTGAAGCTTTCTTT
TRBV6-1	13	.	.	TRBJ1-2	CASSEQGIDGYTF	TGTGCCAGCAGTGAACAGGGTATCGATGGCTACACCTTC
TRBV9	15	TRBD2	.	TRBJ2-7	CASSPLPGLDGEQYF	TGTGCCAGCAGCCCGTTACCGGGACTAGACGGCGAGCAGTACTTC
TRBV6-6	16	TRBD2	.	TRBJ2-5	CASRARTSAYQETQYF	TGTGCCAGCAGGGCTAGGACTAGCGCGTACCAAGAGACCCAGTACTTC
TRBV6-5	12	.	.	TRBJ2-5	CASNSLAETQYF	TGTGCCAGCAATTCGCTGGCAGAGACCCAGTACTTC
TRBV29-1	17	TRBD2	.	TRBJ2-2	CSVERVGTSGTGGELFF	TGCAGCGTTGAAAGAGTAGGGACTAGCGGGACGGGCGGGGAGCTGTTTTTT
TRBV3-1/TRBV3-2	14	.	.	TRBJ1-3	CASSLSSSGNTIYF	TGTGCCAGCAGCCTGTCATCCTCTGGAAACACCATATATTTT
TRBV27	16	.	.	TRBJ1-4	CASRVDSSKNNEKLFF	TGTGCCAGCAGGGTTGACAGTTCGAAGAATAATGAAAAACTGTTTTTT
TRBV5-8	16	TRBD2	once	TRBJ2-1	CASSFTSGGNYNEQFF	TGTGCCAGCAGCTTCACAAGCGGGGGAAATTACAATGAGCAGTTCTTC
TRBV4-2	14	.	.	TRBJ2-2	CASSQELNTGELFF	TGTGCCAGCAGCCAAGAACTCAACACCGGGGAGCTGTTTTTT
TRBV29-1	13	.	.	TRBJ1-2	CSVAARENYGYTF	TGCAGCGTTGCCGCCAGGGAAAACTATGGCTACACCTTC
TRBV2	15	.	.	TRBJ1-5	CASTKGGVNNQPQHF	TGTGCCAGTACTAAGGGGGGGGTGAACAATCAGCCCCAGCATTTT
TRBV15	13	TRBD1	.	TRBJ1-2	CATSRAGGDGYTF	TGTGCCACCAGCAGAGCAGGGGGCGATGGCTACACCTTC